This TCR beta chain was observed in a study of CD8+ T cells in alopecia areata. Study at large: Administration of oral tofacitinib to treated patients was at 5 to 10 mg twice daily. Notes on the study in general: Significant decreases in scalp clonality and expanded CD8+ clones followed tofacitinib treatment.

Notes on this clone: Its target is unknown.

Stated treatment: oral pan-JAK inhibitor, 5-10 mg twice daily. Extracted RNA was reverse transcribed, and the resulting cDNA served as sequencing template. Only in-frame clones appear in the TCRdb table, and some are missing; sequencing was by immunoSEQ multiplex PCR. The sample includes 150,000 to 250,000 clones, 45% to 65% of them seen just once. With V trimmed by 1 base and J by 2 bases, 7 bases remained unmatched. Germline V gene data show CDR1 as SGHDT and CDR2 as YYEEEE. The CDR3 covers 16 residues. This clonotype was sampled from a human donor with alopecia areata. The sample here was CD4+ T cells sorted from blood, taken at week 4, from a patient treated with tofacitinib. The J gene is TRBJ2-3, the V gene TRBV5-6; 7 nucleotides align to TRBD2. The CDR3, as DNA: TGTGCCAGCAGCTTGTTCCCAGCGGGGAACACAGATACGCAGTATTTT. Its translation: CASSLFPAGNTDTQYF.